The present entry profiles one T cell receptor beta chain with its context. In this sample, this clonotype turned up many times. Its cognate antigen has yet to be identified. Base-call qualities are not available, and no considerably larger clone is one nucleotide away. Donors were around 37 systemically healthy Caucasian individuals from Russia aged roughly 6 to 95 years. Ten milliliters of peripheral blood were drawn from each donor into EDTA-treated Vacutainer tubes. Ficoll-Paque density-gradient centrifugation was used to isolate PBMCs, with at least 6 million per sample. Total RNA was extracted from PBMCs with Trizol reagent, with at least 5.5 micrograms obtained per sample. The percentages of naive CD45RAhigh/CD27high T cells were determined by flow cytometry on a PBMC aliquot from every donor. The data stem from a study of blood T cells in healthy people across ages (dated by TCRdb to about 2015). Looking at the study overall: Template switching captured roughly one uniquely barcoded TCR beta cDNA molecule per two T cells in model experiments. Using the same blood draw, the study looked at two additional independent replicas of 1 million unique cDNA reads for two donors, one aged 18 to 30 and the other aged 80 or older. To track age-related changes in TCR beta repertoire diversity, the study relied on deep sequencing normalized with unique cDNA molecular identifiers. Four age groups were formed from the donors: young (average 16 years), middle-aged (just under 40), aged (approximately 60) and long-lived (around 80). What the work shows at the level of the full study, not this receptor alone: Compared with the aged group, more naive CD4+ T cells, fewer expanded clones and increased TCR diversity were shown by the long-lived group, suggesting age selection. As age increased, observed TCR beta diversity per million T cells dropped in a roughly linear way, and a significant reduction was already evident by age about 40. Donor CMV infection status was unknown, potentially confounding age-related changes in expanded clonotypes. Since profiling was done on bulk unsorted PBMCs, naive and antigen-experienced compartments could not be conclusively compared. Estimates of total diversity from one million sequenced T cells were regarded as lower bounds and underestimates. The percentage of naive T cells measured by flow cytometry correlated strongly with observed TCR beta diversity.

Receptor amplification or capture employed 5' RACE. The sequencing machine was an Illumina HiSeq 2500. A second PCR of about 6 to 11 cycles was performed with a sample-barcoded 5' primer and a J-beta primer mix. A unique molecular identifier was introduced onto each TCR beta cDNA molecule by a template-switch 5' adaptor carrying 12 random nucleotides. At least 2.5 million CDR3-containing paired-end reads were obtained from each sample. The Mint cDNA synthesis kit, primed by a TRBC-specific oligonucleotide, was used to synthesize first-strand cDNA from all RNA. After uracil-DNA glycosylase treatment, a first 18-cycle PCR used universal primers M1SS and BC2_uni_R on all cDNA. In the authors' own workflow: For normalization, 1 million high-quality reads were randomly selected from each sample, with every read carrying a distinct molecular identifier. Reads with shared molecular identifiers were discarded instead of being binned into consensus sequences. MiTCR, with a Q25 quality threshold and the strictest error-elimination algorithm, was used for CDR3 identification, clonotype clustering and error correction. A nonparametric unseen species model using Euler transformation provided a lower-bound estimate of total TCR beta diversity. TCRdb's own reprocessing of the public reads used fastp at Q25 and MiXCR and kept productive beta chains. CDR3 protein duplicates are merged, each entry listing the most common genes and DNA. These V and J calls rely on TCRdb rather than the paper's analysis. This sample has 750,000 to 1,000,000 distinct CDR3 sequences in its table, and approximately 32% of those were observed once. Together, the top ten hold roughly 10% of the sample.

Separately, the same data were catalogued under a study of T cells of mothers and their children. The second study, in turn, reports: The donors were nine systemically healthy Caucasian individuals, made up of three mothers and their six children. cDNA synthesis used all of the extracted RNA, with roughly 1.5 ug of RNA in each 15 ul reaction. Sample barcodes and 2-4 random nucleotides were added via the M1S primer in the second PCR. Each mother yielded over 8 million TCR beta CDR3 reads and each child roughly 3 million reads. Thymic selection shapes the output of TCR recombination in a similar way in related and unrelated pairs, and inherited differences have a minor effect. Related mother-child pairs always showed normalized repertoire overlap that was slightly higher than in unrelated mother-child pairs, though the difference was never significant. No persistent microchimeric T cell clones were detected, at a sensitivity of 90 to 100 clones per million clonotypes. The study used deep NGS to compare TCR beta repertoires of mothers and children, seeking features distinguishing related mother-child pairs from unrelated individuals. The mean age was roughly 40 +/- 4 years for the mothers and approximately 11 +/- 4 years for the children. After adapters were ligated using NEBNext reagents, the libraries underwent 100+100 nt paired-end sequencing on an Illumina HiSeq 2000. To avoid cross-contamination, the mother libraries and the child libraries were prepared a month apart and sequenced in separate runs. For each donor, between about 450,000 and 2,300,000 distinct TCR beta clonotypes were identified. Naive TCR beta clonotypes were estimated from low-frequency clonotypes matched to each donor's FACS-determined naive share, without sorting.

The TCR was taken from a woman in her forties in good health. The sequenced sample was blood.

The DNA sequence reads TGTGCCAGCAGTTATATCCAGCGCTCTTACGAGCAGTACTTC. Its protein product is CASSYIQRSYEQYF. In this chain, TRBV6-2 or TRBV6-3 is recombined with TRBJ2-7; the D gene identity is not certain. From the cysteine through the phenylalanine, the CDR3 covers 14 amino acids. Kept here is only the CDR3 DNA, which spans 42 bases and is read in frame from base 1. CDR1 is given as MNHEY and CDR2 as SVGEGT, both from the germline V gene. V and J lose 3 bases and 4 bases, and a span of 13 bases separates them.